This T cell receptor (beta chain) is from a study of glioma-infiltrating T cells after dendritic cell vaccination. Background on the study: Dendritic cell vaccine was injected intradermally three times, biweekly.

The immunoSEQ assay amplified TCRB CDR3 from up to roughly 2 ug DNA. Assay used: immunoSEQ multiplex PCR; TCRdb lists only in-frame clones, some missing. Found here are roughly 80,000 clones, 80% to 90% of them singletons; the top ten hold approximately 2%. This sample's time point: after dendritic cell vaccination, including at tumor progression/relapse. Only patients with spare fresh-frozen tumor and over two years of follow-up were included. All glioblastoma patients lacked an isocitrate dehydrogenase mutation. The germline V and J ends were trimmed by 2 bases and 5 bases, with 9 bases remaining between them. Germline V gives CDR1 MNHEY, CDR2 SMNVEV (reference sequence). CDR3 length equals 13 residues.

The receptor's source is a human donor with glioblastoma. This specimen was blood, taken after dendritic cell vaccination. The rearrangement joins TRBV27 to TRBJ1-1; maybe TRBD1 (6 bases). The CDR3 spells CASSLITGTEAFF. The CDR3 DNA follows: TGTGCCAGCAGTTTAATCACAGGGACTGAAGCTTTCTTT.